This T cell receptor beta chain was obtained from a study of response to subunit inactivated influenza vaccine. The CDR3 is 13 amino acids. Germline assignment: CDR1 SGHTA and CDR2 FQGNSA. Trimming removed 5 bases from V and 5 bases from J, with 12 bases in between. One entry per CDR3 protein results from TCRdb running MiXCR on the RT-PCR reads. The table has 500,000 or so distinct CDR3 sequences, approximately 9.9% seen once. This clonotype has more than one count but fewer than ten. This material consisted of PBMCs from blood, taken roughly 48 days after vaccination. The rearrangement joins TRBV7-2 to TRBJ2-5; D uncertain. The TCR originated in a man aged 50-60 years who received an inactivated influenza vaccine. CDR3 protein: CASSISLAETQYF. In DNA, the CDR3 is TGTGCCAGCAGCATCAGCTTGGCGGAGACCCAGTACTTC.